One and the same sample provided the 12 T cell receptor beta chains below, sequenced in a study of Graves' ophthalmopathy and Graves' hyperthyroidism. Researchers took RNA transcripts and amplified TCR beta CDR3 regions from them. First-round RT-PCR employed HTBI primers, with a second-round multiplex PCR after it. MiXCR, applied by TCRdb to the multiplex PCR reads, yields one record per CDR3 protein. The repertoire holds some 410,000 distinct CDR3 sequences, with 20% to 25% as singletons. The sample comprised peripheral blood. The receptors derive from a woman under 30 with stable Graves' hyperthyroidism.

Many counts were recorded for this clonotype. This CDR3 is CASSYGASPYEQYF. As DNA, the CDR3 is TGTGCCAGCAGTTACGGGGCGAGTCCCTACGAGCAGTACTTC. This sequence joins TRBV6-5 and TRBJ2-7; a weak D match, TRBD1 (5 bases). This CDR3 is 14 amino acids long. CDR1 and CDR2 (germline): MNHEY, SVGAGI. Trimming pared 2 bases from V and 2 bases from J, leaving 10 bases between.

This clonotype came up many times. V usage is TRBV10-3 and J usage is TRBJ2-5; a possible D gene is TRBD1 (6 bases). CDR1 is ENHRY and CDR2 is SYGVKD in the germline V gene. V was pared by 5 bases and J by 5 bases, with 15 bases between. This CDR3 comprises 14 residues. CDR3 loop: CAISNTGMRETQYF. CDR3 nucleotides: TGTGCCATCAGTAATACAGGGATGAGGGAGACCCAGTACTTC.

The DNA for the CDR3 is TGTGCCAGCAGCCATCTGACTGAAACAAAAGAGACCCAGTACTTC. It encodes CASSHLTETKETQYF. The gene calls are TRBV3-1 and TRBJ2-5, with unresolved D. Germline V gene sequence: CDR1 LGHDT, CDR2 YNNKEL (reference sequence). This CDR3 has 15 amino acids. Trimming took 3 bases from V and 3 from J, leaving 14 bases between them.

The chain links TRBV6-2 or TRBV6-3 to TRBJ2-7, with 10 bases that match TRBD2. After removal of 1 base from V and 3 bases from J, the junction contained 9 bases not matched to a gene. Germline CDR1 reads MNHEY; CDR2 reads SVGEGT. CDR3 length: 17 residues. The CDR3 loop is CASSYLPSLAGDYEQYF. DNA of the CDR3: TGTGCCAGCAGTTACTTGCCCAGTCTAGCGGGAGACTACGAGCAGTACTTC.

This clonotype came up many times. The junction and the germline gene differ at one end; a read error may be behind it. The J gene is TRBJ1-1, the V gene TRBV5-1, with D unclear. The germline CDR1 and CDR2 sequences are SGHRS and YFSETQ. CDR3 length: 13 amino acids. For the CDR3, the DNA is TGCGCCAGCAGCTTGTCGGTGAACGCTGAAGCTTTCTTT. Its translation is CASSLSVNAEAFF.

This clonotype was seen ten or more times. The chain carries TRBV6-5 and TRBJ2-7; 7 bases align to TRBD2. This CDR3 contains 16 residues. V shed 2 bases, J shed 2 bases, and the junction held 9 bases outside the gene matches. Germline assignment: CDR1 MNHEY and CDR2 SVGAGI. CDR3 DNA sequence: TGTGCCAGCAGTTACGGGGGTTGGACTAGAACCTACGAGCAGTACTTC. Protein sequence: CASSYGGWTRTYEQYF.

At least ten counts were recorded for this clonotype. The chain has TRBV29-1 and TRBJ2-2; TRBD1 matches 7 bases. The CDR3 length is 14 residues. In germline, CDR1 is SQVTM, CDR2 ANQGSEA. V lost 3 bases and J lost 5; bases outside the gene matches: 6. This CDR3 is CSVDEETGTGELFF. In nucleotides, the CDR3 is TGCAGCGTTGACGAAGAGACAGGGACCGGGGAGCTGTTTTTT.

This clonotype was picked up a small number of times. The chain combines TRBV10-1 with TRBJ1-5; 9 nucleotides agree with TRBD1. Trimming cost V 4 bases and J 3 bases; bases outside gene matches: 7. The length of the CDR3 is 16 residues. The germline gives CDR1 WNHNN, CDR2 SYGVQD (reference sequence). Written as DNA, the CDR3 is TGCGCCAGCAGTGTTTCCCGGACAGGGGACAATCAGCCCCAGCATTTT. It translates to CASSVSRTGDNQPQHF.

J is TRBJ1-1 and V is TRBV11-2; D unresolved. The CDR3 length is 12 residues. The V end lost 7 bases, the J end lost 3 bases, and 9 bases lay between the germline ends. Germline CDR1 is SGHAT and CDR2 is FQNNGV. CDR3 amino acids: CASTTHDTEAFF. The CDR3 nucleotides read TGTGCCAGCACCACCCATGACACTGAAGCTTTCTTT.

This clonotype was seen repeatedly, ten times or more. The rearrangement links TRBV4-3 to TRBJ2-7, with D perhaps TRBD1 (5 bases). V lost 1 base and J 0 bases, leaving 10 bases between the germline ends. Germline loops: CDR1 LGHNA, CDR2 YSLEER. This CDR3 region has 15 residues. CDR3 coding DNA: TGCGCCAGCAGCCAAGGATCAGGGCGCTCCTACGAGCAGTACTTC. Its translation is CASSQGSGRSYEQYF.

This clonotype was seen ten or more times. The CDR3 bases are TGTGCCAGCAGGGGCTTTCAGGGGGGCGGCTACACCTTC. The encoded protein is CASRGFQGGGYTF. The genes are TRBV2 and TRBJ1-2, with 7 bases aligning to TRBD1. This CDR3 is built from 13 residues. Looked up from germline, CDR1 is SNHLY and CDR2 is FYNNEI. V dropped 6 bases and J dropped 8; count of bases not matched to a gene: 9.

This clonotype was recorded many times. The rearrangement uses TRBV20-1 and TRBJ2-5; 10 bases fit TRBD2. Germline CDR1 reads DFQATT; CDR2 reads SNEGSKA (reference sequence). V dropped 5 bases and J dropped 1; count of bases not matched to a gene: 7. This CDR3 has 15 amino acids. For the CDR3, the DNA is TGCAGTGCTGCAGGGGCTAGCGGGAGCCAAGAGACCCAGTACTTC. Residues: CSAAGASGSQETQYF.